The clone carrying this T cell receptor (beta chain) showed up just a few times. This CDR3 has 15 amino acids. Deletions cut 2 bases from V and 4 bases from J, with 12 bases between. CDR1 is SGHDT and CDR2 is YYEEEE in the germline V gene. Use of 60 Vbeta and 13 Jbeta primers characterized the PCR. Sequencing was performed with immunoSEQ multiplex PCR; in TCRdb, only in-frame clones are kept and a portion is missing. The repertoire holds about 99,000 clones, approximately 70% seen once, with roughly 3.3% in the top ten. This entry is derived from a study of cytomegalovirus exposure and HLA in healthy donors.

This TCR was recovered from a woman in her fifties or sixties in good health and CMV-seronegative. This chain uses TRBV5-6 with TRBJ2-2; the D gene is possibly TRBD2 (6 bases). Sequences were obtained from PBMCs. DNA for the CDR3: TGTGCCAGCAGCTTTCGGGGGTTGGGCACCGGGGAGCTGTTTTTT. Its translation is CASSFRGLGTGELFF.